These 23 T cell receptor beta chains were sequenced from one sample in a study of T cell changes during pregnancy in multiple sclerosis. The protocol was immunoSEQ multiplex PCR, while the TCRdb copy is restricted to in-frame clones and leaves out a portion. The sample holds 50,000 to 65,000 clones, approximately 90% seen once. The sample was peripheral blood, taken in the first trimester of pregnancy. The receptors here all came from a female donor in good health, enrolled as a control in a pregnancy study.

V is TRBV5-8 and J is TRBJ2-7; TRBD2 matches at 8 bases. The length of the CDR3 is 14 residues. With V trimmed by 4 bases and J by 5 bases, 8 bases remained unmatched. Looked up from germline, CDR1 is SGHTS and CDR2 is YDEGEE. The CDR3 sequence is CASSIGGGFDEQYF. The CDR3 nucleotides are TGTGCCAGCAGCATCGGCGGGGGGTTCGACGAGCAGTACTTC.

The V call is TRBV4-2, the J call TRBJ2-3; 10 positions match TRBD2. The V and J ends lost 3 bases and 4 bases, in that order; junction bases with no gene match: 7. Germline values: CDR1 LGHNA, CDR2 YNFKEQ. The CDR3 covers 16 residues. CDR3 DNA: TGTGCCAGCAGCCACCCATCTAGCGGGAGATCAGATACGCAGTATTTT. It yields the protein CASSHPSSGRSDTQYF.

This chain uses TRBV27 with TRBJ2-7; 8 positions match TRBD2. The CDR3 is 13 amino acids. From germline, CDR1 is MNHEY and CDR2 SMNVEV (reference sequence). V lost 6 bases to trimming and J lost 6 bases; unmatched junction nucleotides: 7. The CDR3 here is CASSRTSFFEQYF. The CDR3, as DNA: TGTGCCAGCAGCCGGACTAGCTTCTTCGAGCAGTACTTC.

The V gene is TRBV5-4, the J gene TRBJ1-1; D gene unclear. The CDR3 sequence is 14 residues long. The germline V gene encodes CDR1 SGHNT and CDR2 YYREEE (reference sequence). V was cut by 6 bases and J by 2 bases, with 14 bases left in between. The CDR3 reads CASKRGWGNTEAFF. CDR3 nucleotides: TGTGCCAGCAAACGGGGTTGGGGAAACACTGAAGCTTTCTTT.

The chain recombines TRBV6-5 with TRBJ1-4; D is possibly TRBD1 (5 bases). CDR1 and CDR2 (germline): MNHEY, SVGAGI. The CDR3 sequence is 15 residues long. The V end was cut by 4 bases, the J end by 7 bases, with 16 bases between. The CDR3 DNA reads TGTGCCAGCAGTTCCCGGGGGGGGACCGTTGAAAAACTGTTTTTT. Translating gives CASSSRGGTVEKLFF.

V usage is TRBV6-1 and J usage is TRBJ2-1; weak D call: TRBD1 (6 bases). Deletions cut 0 bases from V and 11 bases from J, with 8 bases between. Germline CDR1 reads MNHNS; CDR2 reads SASEGT. The CDR3 is made up of 12 amino acids. The CDR3 DNA follows: TGTGCCAGCAGTGAAGCGAGGGGGAAGCAGTTCTTC. Its translation: CASSEARGKQFF.

The V gene is TRBV27, the J gene TRBJ2-1; 10 bases line up with TRBD2. This CDR3 has 15 residues. Per germline, CDR1 MNHEY and CDR2 SMNVEV (reference sequence). The junction had 9 bases not matched to a gene; V was cut back by 8 bases and J by 5 bases. The CDR3 nucleotides read TGTGCCAGCGGCGTCCAGCGGGGGGGCCACAATGAGCAGTTCTTC. It encodes CASGVQRGGHNEQFF.

The J gene is TRBJ1-1, the V gene TRBV29-1; no clear D. Germline loops: CDR1 SQVTM, CDR2 ANQGSEA. V was trimmed by 6 bases and J by 0 bases, leaving 11 bases between them. This CDR3 contains 13 residues. CDR3 nucleotide sequence: TGCAGCGTGAACAGCTTACTGAACACTGAAGCTTTCTTT. Its protein product is CSVNSLLNTEAFF.

The V and J genes are TRBV7-9 and TRBJ1-4, with D uncertain. CDR3 length: 14 amino acids. Germline values: CDR1 SEHNR, CDR2 FQNEAQ (reference sequence). The V gene lost 3 bases and the J gene lost 4 bases, with 9 bases spanning the gap. CDR3 region: CASSFFTDNEKLFF. CDR3 DNA sequence: TGTGCCAGCAGCTTTTTCACAGATAATGAAAAACTGTTTTTT.

This rearrangement joins TRBV6-5 to TRBJ1-2; 8 nucleotides line up with TRBD1. V gave up 5 bases and J gave up 6 bases; unmatched junction bases: 5. This CDR3 contains 13 residues. Germline values: CDR1 MNHEY, CDR2 SVGAGI. The CDR3 bases are TGTGCCAGCAGTAAGCAGGGGGCAAATGGCTACACCTTC. Its translation is CASSKQGANGYTF.

The chain recombines TRBV19 with TRBJ2-1; tentative D call: TRBD2 (6 bases). CDR1 is LNHDA, CDR2 SQIVND, per germline (reference sequence). V lost 5 bases, J lost 4 bases, and 12 bases lay in between. The CDR3 sequence is 14 residues long. The CDR3 bases are TGTGCCAGTAGTTTCCCCGGGGGATACAATGAGCAGTTCTTC. It codes for CASSFPGGYNEQFF.

The J gene is TRBJ1-1, the V gene TRBV7-9; TRBD1 matches 7 bases. With 5 bases clipped from V and 3 bases from J, the junction kept 6 bases outside the gene matches. This CDR3 contains 14 residues. Germline loops: CDR1 SEHNR, CDR2 FQNEAQ (reference sequence). The CDR3 region is CASSAFTGDTEAFF. DNA of the CDR3: TGTGCCAGCAGCGCCTTTACAGGGGACACTGAAGCTTTCTTT.

The V and J genes are TRBV29-1 and TRBJ2-7; 7 nucleotides agree with TRBD1. This CDR3 contains 14 residues. Germline lookup yields CDR1 SQVTM and CDR2 ANQGSEA. J was trimmed by 3 bases and V by 7 bases; bases with no gene match: 12. CDR3 nucleotides: TGCAGCGCCGCCGCCCAGGGGGTGGTCTACGAGCAGTACTTC. Translation: CSAAAQGVVYEQYF.

This clone was seen a handful of times. This sequence joins TRBV2 and TRBJ1-1; possibly TRBD1 for D (5 bases). The V and J ends lost 4 bases and 10 bases respectively, with 16 bases between them. The CDR3 has 13 residues. The germline V gene has CDR1 SNHLY and CDR2 FYNNEI. As DNA, the CDR3 is TGTGCCAGCAGTGGGGTTGAGGGGAGGGGAGCTTTCTTT. The encoded protein is CASSGVEGRGAFF.

This chain links TRBV18 with TRBJ2-4, with D maybe TRBD1 (5 bases). Trimming took 0 bases from V and 5 from J, leaving 23 bases between them. This CDR3 region has 19 residues. Germline assignment: CDR1 KGHSH and CDR2 LQKENI. The CDR3 here is CASSPPSLTVLDGQNIQYF. DNA of the CDR3: TGTGCCAGCTCACCACCCTCCTTGACAGTACTTGACGGTCAAAACATTCAGTACTTC.

The rearrangement links TRBV2 to TRBJ2-1; 8 bases are a match to TRBD2. In germline, CDR1 is SNHLY, CDR2 FYNNEI. J lost 10 bases, V lost 2 bases, and 7 bases had no gene match. The CDR3 spans 14 residues. CDR3 protein: CASSESGLEREQFF. The CDR3 DNA reads as TGTGCCAGCAGTGAATCGGGACTAGAGAGGGAGCAGTTCTTC. Full variable domain (rest looked up from reference TRBV2 and TRBJ2-1): EPEVTQTPSHQVTQMGQEVILRCVPISNHLYFYWYRQILGQKVEFLVSFYNNEISEKSEIFDDQFSVERPDGSNFTLKIRSTKLEDSAMYFCASSESGLEREQFFGPGTRLTVL.

The V gene is TRBV18, the J gene TRBJ1-5; 10 bases match TRBD1. Germline CDR1 KGHSH, CDR2 LQKENI. V gave up 4 bases and J gave up 2 bases; unmatched junction bases: 14. The CDR3 length is 19 residues. The CDR3 is CASSLSKGQGFNGNQPQHF. The DNA of the CDR3 is TGTGCCAGCTCACTGAGTAAGGGACAGGGGTTTAATGGCAATCAGCCCCAGCATTTT.

The V gene is TRBV5-1, the J gene TRBJ2-2, with D possibly matching TRBD1 (5 bases). This CDR3 spans 14 amino acids. The germline V gene encodes CDR1 SGHRS and CDR2 YFSETQ. Between the trimmed V and J ends, which lost 1 base and 7 bases, there was a span of 11 bases. The CDR3 bases are TGCGCCAGCAGCTTGATACAGGCGGACGGGGAGCTGTTTTTT. Its translation: CASSLIQADGELFF.

Written as DNA, the CDR3 is TGTGCCAGCAGCCGTGGGGGGGGCCCCGGAAACACCATATATTTT. Protein product: CASSRGGGPGNTIYF. This rearrangement joins TRBV11-2 to TRBJ1-3; D perhaps matches TRBD1 (6 bases). Germline-derived CDR1 and CDR2 are SGHAT and FQNNGV. Trimming pared 5 bases from V and 4 bases from J, leaving 15 bases between. This CDR3 spans 15 amino acids.

This clone has more than one count but fewer than ten. The chain has TRBV7-9 and TRBJ1-1; no clear D gene. Germline CDR1 and CDR2: SEHNR and FQNEAQ (reference sequence). V lost 1 base, J lost 3 bases, and 6 bases lay in between. The CDR3 is 13 amino acids. The CDR3 sequence: CASSLVQDTEAFF. The CDR3 bases are TGTGCCAGCAGCTTAGTCCAGGACACTGAAGCTTTCTTT.

The chain joins TRBV5-1 to TRBJ1-1, with D tentatively TRBD1 (5 bases). Trimming cost V 7 bases and J 5 bases, with 15 bases left between them. CDR1 is SGHRS, CDR2 YFSETQ, per germline. There are 13 residues in the CDR3. CDR3 amino acids: CASFGQGGTEAFF. In DNA, the CDR3 is TGCGCCAGCTTCGGGCAGGGAGGGACTGAAGCTTTCTTT. Combining the CDR3 with reference TRBV5-1 and TRBJ1-1 gives the whole variable domain KAGVTQTPRYLIKTRGQQVTLSCSPISGHRSVSWYQQTPGQGLQFLFEYFSETQRNKGNFPGRFSGRQFSNSRSEMNVSTLELGDSALYLCASFGQGGTEAFFGQGTRLTVV.

The rearrangement joins TRBV25-1 to TRBJ2-2, with D possibly matching TRBD1 (6 bases). The CDR3 is 13 residues long. CDR1 is MGHDK, CDR2 SYGVNS, per germline. Trimming removed 11 bases at V and 7 bases at J, with 17 bases between. The CDR3 nucleotides read TGTGCCTCACAGCTCACAGGGTTCGGGGAGCTGTTTTTT. Its translation: CASQLTGFGELFF.

The genes are TRBV23-1 and TRBJ1-5; TRBD1 aligns across 8 bases. TRBV23-1 qualifies as an ORF whose function is uncertain. The CDR3 contains 16 residues. Written as DNA, the CDR3 is TGCGCGAGGGGCGAAGACAGGGGAGATTCGAATCAGCCCCAGCATTTT. It codes for CARGEDRGDSNQPQHF.